In its sample, the clone carrying this T cell receptor beta chain was seen a few times. This sample is part of a study of T cell responses to AZD1222 COVID-19 vaccine. Germline V lookup: CDR1 MDHEN, CDR2 SYDVKM. The V gene lost 5 bases and the J gene lost 8 bases, with 21 bases spanning the gap. This CDR3 is built from 15 residues. TCRdb keeps only in-frame clones here, not all; method: immunoSEQ multiplex PCR. This sample has about 140,000 clones; more than 75% occur once, and the top ten carry about 3%. The sample in question was peripheral blood, obtained 28 days after the second AZD1222 dose. This TCR came from an adult who received the AZD1222 COVID-19 vaccine. V and J are TRBV28 and TRBJ1-1; D may be TRBD1 (6 bases). CDR3 in amino acids: CASSPPSLGGAEAFF. CDR3 nucleotide sequence: TGTGCCAGCAGTCCGCCTTCCTTGGGGGGGGCGGAAGCTTTCTTT.